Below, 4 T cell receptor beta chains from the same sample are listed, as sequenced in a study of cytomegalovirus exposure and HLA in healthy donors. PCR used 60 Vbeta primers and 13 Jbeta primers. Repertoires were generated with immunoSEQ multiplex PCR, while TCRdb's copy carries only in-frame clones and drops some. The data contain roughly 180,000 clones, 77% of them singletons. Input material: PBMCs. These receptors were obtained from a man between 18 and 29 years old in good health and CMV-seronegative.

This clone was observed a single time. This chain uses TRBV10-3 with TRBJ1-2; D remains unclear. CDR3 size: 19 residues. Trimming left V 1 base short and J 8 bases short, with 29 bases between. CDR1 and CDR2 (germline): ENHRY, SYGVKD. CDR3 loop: CAISEYSSLRRGGLVGYTF. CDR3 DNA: TGTGCCATCAGTGAGTACTCAAGTTTACGGAGAGGCGGTCTGGTGGGCTACACCTTC.

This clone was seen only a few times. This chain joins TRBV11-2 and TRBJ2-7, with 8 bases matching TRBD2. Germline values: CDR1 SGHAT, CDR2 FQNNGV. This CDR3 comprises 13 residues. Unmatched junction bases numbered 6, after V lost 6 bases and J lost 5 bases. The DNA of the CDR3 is TGTGCCAGCAGTCGACTAGCGTCGCACGAGCAGTACTTC. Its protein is CASSRLASHEQYF.

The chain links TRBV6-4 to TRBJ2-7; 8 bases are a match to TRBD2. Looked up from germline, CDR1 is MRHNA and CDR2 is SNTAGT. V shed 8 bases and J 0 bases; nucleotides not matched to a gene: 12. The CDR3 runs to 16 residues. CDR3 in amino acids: CASGRETGGSSYEQYF. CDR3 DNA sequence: TGTGCCAGCGGGCGGGAAACGGGGGGGAGCTCCTACGAGCAGTACTTC.

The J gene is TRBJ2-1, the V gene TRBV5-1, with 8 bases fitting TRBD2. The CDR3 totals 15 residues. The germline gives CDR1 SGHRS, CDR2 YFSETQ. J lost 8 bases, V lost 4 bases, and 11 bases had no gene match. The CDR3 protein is CASSVNGGARDEQFF. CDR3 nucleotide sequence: TGCGCCAGCAGCGTGAACGGGGGGGCGAGGGATGAGCAGTTCTTC.